Each of the 24 T cell receptor beta chains below was sequenced from the same sample in a study of cytomegalovirus exposure and HLA in healthy donors. PCR was performed using 60 Vbeta and 13 Jbeta primers. Using immunoSEQ multiplex PCR, the repertoire was profiled, and TCRdb retains in-frame clones only, with some absent. The repertoire holds roughly 200,000 clones, with roughly 74% as singletons. The sample was PBMCs. The receptors were sampled from a woman aged 30 to 39 in good health and CMV-seronegative.

The genes are TRBV19 and TRBJ2-7; 10 nucleotides agree with TRBD2. The V and J ends lost 7 bases and 4 bases, in that order; junction bases with no gene match: 7. This CDR3 comprises 14 residues. Germline V gives CDR1 LNHDA, CDR2 SQIVND (reference sequence). CDR3 in amino acids: CASTPASGSYEQYF. CDR3 coding DNA: TGTGCCAGTACTCCGGCTAGCGGGAGTTACGAGCAGTACTTC.

This sequence joins TRBV7-8 and TRBJ2-5; 8 bases match TRBD2. The CDR3 totals 13 residues. V gave up 3 bases and J gave up 3 bases; unmatched junction bases: 0. The germline gives CDR1 SGHVS, CDR2 FQNEAQ. CDR3 residues: CASSLGLEETQYF. The CDR3 DNA reads TGTGCCAGCAGCTTGGGACTAGAAGAGACCCAGTACTTC.

V is TRBV5-5 and J is TRBJ1-4; 8 bases line up with TRBD1. J gave up 11 bases and V 0 bases, and 9 bases lay outside the gene matches. This CDR3 region has 15 residues. Germline V CDR1 and CDR2: SGHKS, YYEKEE (reference sequence). This CDR3 reads CASSLAGTGLKKLFF. The CDR3 nucleotides are TGTGCCAGCAGCTTGGCAGGGACAGGTCTCAAGAAACTGTTTTTT.

The chain carries TRBV6-5 and TRBJ1-6, with D possibly TRBD1 on 5 matching bases. The CDR3 runs to 13 residues. Per the germline V gene, CDR1 is MNHEY and CDR2 is SVGAGI. V lost 8 bases and J 9 bases, leaving 14 bases between the germline ends. CDR3 sequence: CASCSGGGSPLHF. Here the CDR3 DNA reads TGTGCCAGCTGCTCAGGCGGGGGTTCACCCCTCCACTTT.

The chain uses TRBV2 and TRBJ1-6; 7 bases align to TRBD1. In germline, CDR1 is SNHLY, CDR2 FYNNEI. CDR3 length equals 14 residues. V was pared by 6 bases and J by 6 bases, with 5 bases of the junction left unmatched. CDR3 sequence (DNA): TGTGCCAGCAGACGAGACAGGGTTAATTCACCCCTCCACTTT. Translation gives CASRRDRVNSPLHF.

The rearrangement uses TRBV5-1 and TRBJ2-5; possible D gene TRBD1, 5 bases. Trimming shortened V by 0 bases and J by 2 bases, and 14 bases separated the two germline ends. The V gene's germline CDR1 is SGHRS and CDR2 YFSETQ. The CDR3 sequence is 16 residues long. CDR3: CASSLVTRDRQETQYF. The CDR3 bases are TGCGCCAGCAGCTTGGTAACCCGAGACAGACAAGAGACCCAGTACTTC.

The chain joins TRBV10-3 to TRBJ2-3; the match to TRBD2 covers 12 bases. The CDR3 contains 16 residues. V gave up 6 bases and J gave up 2 bases; unmatched junction bases: 6. CDR1 is ENHRY and CDR2 is SYGVKD in the germline V gene. Here the CDR3 DNA reads TGTGCCATCAGGCCGCTAGCGGGGGGGAACACAGATACGCAGTATTTT. Translation: CAIRPLAGGNTDTQYF.

The V gene is TRBV5-5, the J gene TRBJ2-1; a weak D match, TRBD2 (6 bases). This CDR3 comprises 16 residues. Trimming cost V 2 bases and J 1 base, with 13 bases left between them. The germline CDR1 and CDR2 sequences are SGHKS and YYEKEE (reference sequence). The chain's CDR3 is CASSLFLGGSYNEQFF. CDR3 DNA: TGTGCCAGCAGCTTATTCCTCGGAGGGTCCTACAATGAGCAGTTCTTC.

This chain links TRBV4-1 with TRBJ2-7, with 7 bases identical to TRBD1. CDR1 is MGHRA and CDR2 is YSYEKL in the germline V gene. V shed 2 bases and J 0 bases; nucleotides not matched to a gene: 4. There are 15 residues in the CDR3. CDR3 residues: CASSQRGQSSYEQYF. In nucleotides, the CDR3 is TGCGCCAGCAGCCAACGGGGACAGAGCTCCTACGAGCAGTACTTC.

In regard to this clone: Distinct nucleotide sequences in the sample also encode this CDR3. The chain employs TRBV7-9 and TRBJ1-5; D remains ambiguous. CDR3 length: 14 amino acids. CDR1 and CDR2 from the germline V gene are SEHNR and FQNEAQ (reference sequence). The V and J ends lost 2 bases and 0 bases respectively, with 5 bases between them. The CDR3 bases are TGTGCCAGCAGCTTAAGAGGTAGCAATCAGCCCCAGCATTTT. Amino acids: CASSLRGSNQPQHF. The full variable domain, with the rest looked up from reference TRBV7-9 and TRBJ1-5, is DTGVSQNPRHKITKRGQNVTFRCDPISEHNRLYWYRQTLGQGPEFLTYFQNEAQLEKSRLLSDRFSAERPKGSFSTLEIQRTEQGDSAMYLCASSLRGSNQPQHFGDGTRLSIL.

As concerns this clone: The sample has other DNA sequences that encode this CDR3 too. The gene calls are TRBV2 and TRBJ2-7, with a weak D call TRBD1 (6 bases). CDR1 is SNHLY and CDR2 is FYNNEI in the germline V gene. Trimming left V 3 bases short and J 6 bases short, with 18 bases between. This CDR3 region has 15 residues. The CDR3 here is CASSEYGRTRGEQYF. CDR3 nucleotide sequence: TGTGCCAGCAGTGAGTATGGCAGGACCAGGGGCGAGCAGTACTTC.

The rearrangement joins TRBV4-2 to TRBJ2-7; 9 positions match TRBD2. V lost 0 bases to trimming and J lost 4 bases; unmatched junction nucleotides: 7. This CDR3 has 16 amino acids. Per germline, CDR1 LGHNA and CDR2 YNFKEQ. The CDR3, as DNA: TGTGCCAGCAGCCAAGATCTTAGCGGGAGTATATACGAGCAGTACTTC. Translation gives CASSQDLSGSIYEQYF.

V usage is TRBV7-2 and J usage is TRBJ2-7; 11 bases align to TRBD2. V lost 7 bases, J lost 5 bases, and 10 bases stayed unmatched. CDR1 SGHTA and CDR2 FQGNSA come from the germline V gene. CDR3 length: 15 amino acids. The CDR3 loop is CASTWVAGGGNEQYF. For the CDR3, the DNA is TGTGCCAGCACGTGGGTAGCGGGAGGGGGCAACGAGCAGTACTTC.

V usage is TRBV19 and J usage is TRBJ2-2, with D uncertain. Germline lookup yields CDR1 LNHDA and CDR2 SQIVND (reference sequence). This CDR3 contains 15 residues. The germline V and J ends were trimmed by 7 bases and 8 bases, with 20 bases remaining between them. CDR3 loop: CASTPLAGAEGELFF. The CDR3 bases are TGTGCCAGTACCCCATTGGCTGGAGCCGAAGGGGAGCTGTTTTTT.

This rearrangement joins TRBV6-4 to TRBJ2-5; the D is unclear. Near its end, the DNA agrees better with TRBJ2-7, so the J call may be wrong. Germline V gives CDR1 MRHNA, CDR2 SNTAGT. CDR3 length: 12 residues. The CDR3 spells CASSDRDYEQYF. CDR3 nucleotides: TGTGCCAGCAGTGACAGGGACTACGAGCAGTACTTC.

This chain connects TRBV7-2 to TRBJ2-1; D gene ambiguous. Germline-derived CDR1 and CDR2 are SGHTA and FQGNSA. This CDR3 spans 16 amino acids. V lost 3 bases and J lost 6, with 18 bases in between. CDR3 protein: CASSFGAGTPGNEQFF. The CDR3 bases are TGTGCCAGCAGCTTTGGAGCCGGTACCCCCGGCAATGAGCAGTTCTTC.

This sequence joins TRBV4-2 and TRBJ2-1; the match to TRBD2 covers 10 bases. The CDR3 covers 16 residues. Germline trimming cut 3 bases from V and 3 bases from J; bases unmatched to any gene: 5. Per germline, CDR1 LGHNA and CDR2 YNFKEQ. This chain's CDR3 is CASSQGSGRFYNEQFF. The CDR3 DNA reads as TGTGCCAGCAGCCAGGGTAGCGGGAGGTTCTACAATGAGCAGTTCTTC.

This clone has a handful of counts. The chain carries TRBV19 and TRBJ1-5; 9 bases align to TRBD1. This CDR3 region has 15 residues. Germline values: CDR1 LNHDA, CDR2 SQIVND (reference sequence). V dropped 6 bases and J dropped 3; count of bases not matched to a gene: 6. The chain's CDR3 is CASRGTGRNNQPQHF. The CDR3 region has the DNA TGTGCCAGTAGGGGGACAGGGAGAAACAATCAGCCCCAGCATTTT.

The chain has TRBV7-9 and TRBJ1-1; TRBD1 agrees at 9 bases. CDR1 SEHNR and CDR2 FQNEAQ come from the germline V gene (reference sequence). The CDR3 is 18 amino acids. Trimming took 0 bases from V and 2 from J; bases not matched to a gene: 10. The CDR3: CASSLAPWGTGKNTEAFF. CDR3 nucleotides: TGTGCCAGCAGCTTAGCCCCGTGGGGGACAGGGAAAAACACTGAAGCTTTCTTT.

The chain is built from TRBV15 and TRBJ1-1; TRBD1 might be the D (6 bases). Germline V gene data show CDR1 as LNHNV and CDR2 as YYDKDF (reference sequence). This CDR3 is 15 amino acids long. Between the trimmed V and J ends, which lost 3 bases and 5 bases, there was a span of 16 bases. CDR3 sequence: CATSRAQGRVTEAFF. CDR3 in DNA: TGTGCCACCAGCAGGGCCCAGGGGAGGGTGACTGAAGCTTTCTTT. Complete variable domain (other parts from reference TRBV15 and TRBJ1-1): DAMVIQNPRYQVTQFGKPVTLSCSQTLNHNVMYWYQQKSSQAPKLLFHYYDKDFNNEADTPDNFQSRRPNTSFCFLDIRSPGLGDTAMYLCATSRAQGRVTEAFFGQGTRLTVV.

V is TRBV6-1 and J is TRBJ1-2; the D is unclear. Germline loops: CDR1 MNHNS, CDR2 SASEGT. The V end lost 5 bases, the J end lost 3 bases, and 10 bases lay between the germline ends. This CDR3 region has 13 residues. The CDR3 region has the DNA TGTGCCAGCAGTCCCAGTACCGACTATGGCTACACCTTC. It yields the protein CASSPSTDYGYTF.

J is TRBJ2-5 and V is TRBV7-2, with TRBD1 identical over 8 bases. Unmatched junction bases numbered 10, after V lost 6 bases and J lost 4 bases. Germline V gene sequence: CDR1 SGHTA, CDR2 FQGNSA. This CDR3 is built from 15 residues. This CDR3 is CASRLDRGGGETQYF. Here the CDR3 DNA reads TGTGCCAGCAGACTCGACAGGGGCGGAGGAGAGACCCAGTACTTC.

The chain recombines TRBV11-2 with TRBJ1-1; perhaps TRBD1 as D (5 bases). The CDR3 has 16 amino acids. V was pared by 0 bases and J by 0 bases, with 11 bases between. Germline CDR1 reads SGHAT; CDR2 reads FQNNGV. The DNA for the CDR3 is TGTGCCAGCAGCTTAGACCAGCCAGGGATGAACACTGAAGCTTTCTTT. Translated, it gives CASSLDQPGMNTEAFF.

This chain links TRBV18 with TRBJ2-5; unclear D gene. The DNA end is more similar to TRBJ2-7, so the J call may be wrong. CDR1 is KGHSH and CDR2 is LQKENI in the germline V gene. The CDR3 runs to 14 residues. The CDR3 loop reads CASSPERGAYEQYF. The CDR3 coding sequence is TGTGCCAGCTCACCCGAGCGAGGTGCCTACGAGCAGTACTTC.